Below, 29 T cell receptor beta chains from the same sample are listed, as sequenced in a study of T cell responses to AZD1222 COVID-19 vaccine. The data were produced by immunoSEQ multiplex PCR, yet TCRdb's version contains in-frame clones alone and is incomplete. The sample has about 160,000 clones, about nine tenths seen once. The sample here was peripheral blood, taken on day 0 of AZD1222 vaccination. The receptors come from an adult in good health.

The chain employs TRBV5-4 and TRBJ1-1; possibly TRBD1 for D (6 bases). Trimming shortened V by 4 bases and J by 5 bases, and 12 bases separated the two germline ends. The germline gives CDR1 SGHNT, CDR2 YYREEE (reference sequence). CDR3 length: 13 residues. The CDR3 loop is CASSLTGRTEAFF. For the CDR3, the DNA is TGTGCCAGCAGCCTGACAGGTCGAACTGAAGCTTTCTTT.

The V and J genes are TRBV30 and TRBJ1-3; D remains ambiguous. Looked up from germline, CDR1 is GTSNPN and CDR2 is SVGIG (reference sequence). The CDR3 length is 13 residues. V was shortened by 0 bases and J by 1 base, with 4 bases between the two germline ends. CDR3 protein: CAWSVLSGNTIYF. CDR3 nucleotide sequence: TGTGCCTGGAGTGTACTATCTGGAAACACCATATATTTT.

The CDR3 nucleotides read TGTGCCAGCAGCTTCCGGACAGGGGGGTCCTCCACTGAAGCTTTCTTT. It codes for CASSFRTGGSSTEAFF. This chain links TRBV7-9 with TRBJ1-1, with 10 positions matching TRBD1. The germline CDR1 and CDR2 sequences are SEHNR and FQNEAQ (reference sequence). There are 16 residues in the CDR3. V was pared by 3 bases and J by 4 bases, with 8 bases of the junction left unmatched.

J is TRBJ1-5 and V is TRBV24-1; D is unresolved. CDR1 and CDR2 (germline): KGHDR, SFDVKD. V dropped 5 bases and J dropped 3 bases, with 10 bases sitting between them. The CDR3 runs 14 residues. CDR3 nucleotides: TGTGCCACCAGTGCCCCGTCTTCCAATCAGCCCCAGCATTTT. It specifies CATSAPSSNQPQHF.

J is TRBJ1-5 and V is TRBV5-1, with TRBD1 matching over 7 bases. The germline V gene encodes CDR1 SGHRS and CDR2 YFSETQ. The trim removed 0 bases at V and 5 bases at J, leaving 5 bases unmatched. CDR3 length: 15 amino acids. CDR3 loop: CASSLGQGGDQPQHF. As DNA, the CDR3 is TGCGCCAGCAGCTTGGGACAGGGTGGGGATCAGCCCCAGCATTTT.

The chain combines TRBV19 with TRBJ2-3; TRBD2 agrees at 8 bases. The germline V gene encodes CDR1 LNHDA and CDR2 SQIVND (reference sequence). The V gene end was trimmed by 5 bases and the J gene end by 6 bases; junction bases not matched to a gene: 7. This CDR3 is 14 amino acids long. CDR3 DNA sequence: TGTGCCAGTAGTGAACTAGCGGCCGCCGATACGCAGTATTTT. Translated, it gives CASSELAAADTQYF.

The chain has TRBV30 and TRBJ1-4; possible D gene TRBD1, 5 bases. The CDR3 covers 14 residues. Trimming shortened V by 3 bases and J by 8 bases, and 16 bases separated the two germline ends. Germline-derived CDR1 and CDR2 are GTSNPN and SVGIG (reference sequence). The CDR3, as DNA: TGTGCCTGGAGGCTAAAGGGGACGAACGAAAAACTGTTTTTT. It yields the protein CAWRLKGTNEKLFF.

The chain joins TRBV28 to TRBJ2-7, with D unclear. The V end was cut by 2 bases, the J end by 7 bases, with 12 bases between. Germline lookup yields CDR1 MDHEN and CDR2 SYDVKM. This CDR3 region has 13 residues. CDR3 region: CASSLGPNREQYF. CDR3 nucleotides: TGTGCCAGCAGTTTAGGCCCTAACCGGGAGCAGTACTTC.

This chain uses TRBV28 with TRBJ1-2, with TRBD1 matching over 11 bases. The CDR3 has 16 amino acids. V gave up 2 bases and J gave up 4 bases; unmatched junction bases: 6. Germline V CDR1 and CDR2: MDHEN, SYDVKM. CDR3 sequence (DNA): TGTGCCAGCAGTTTACCCGGGACAGGGGGAGGCTATGGCTACACCTTC. Its translation: CASSLPGTGGGYGYTF.

This chain connects TRBV7-9 to TRBJ2-7, with D unresolved. Deletions cut 5 bases from V and 5 bases from J, with 13 bases between. Germline values: CDR1 SEHNR, CDR2 FQNEAQ (reference sequence). This CDR3 contains 13 residues. As DNA, the CDR3 is TGTGCCAGCAGCCCGGGTGGGCAGGACGAGCAGTACTTC. It specifies CASSPGGQDEQYF. The entire variable domain, with the rest obtained from reference TRBV7-9 and TRBJ2-7, is as follows: DTGVSQNPRHKITKRGQNVTFRCDPISEHNRLYWYRQTLGQGPEFLTYFQNEAQLEKSRLLSDRFSAERPKGSFSTLEIQRTEQGDSAMYLCASSPGGQDEQYFGPGTRLTVT.

The chain combines TRBV7-2 with TRBJ2-2; D unclear. This CDR3 comprises 15 residues. Germline CDR1 reads SGHTA; CDR2 reads FQGNSA. V was cut by 0 bases and J by 0 bases, with 5 bases left in between. DNA of the CDR3: TGTGCCAGCAGCTTAGCAGCTACGAACACCGGGGAGCTGTTTTTT. Residues: CASSLAATNTGELFF.

V and J are TRBV11-2 and TRBJ2-7; TRBD2 aligns across 9 bases. The CDR3 has 15 amino acids. Per the germline V gene, CDR1 is SGHAT and CDR2 is FQNNGV. With 4 bases clipped from V and 4 bases from J, the junction kept 8 bases outside the gene matches. The DNA for the CDR3 is TGTGCCAGCAGCTCAAGGAGTCTAGCGGGGTACGAGCAGTACTTC. It is translated as CASSSRSLAGYEQYF. The complete variable domain, with remaining parts taken from reference TRBV11-2 and TRBJ2-7, reads EAGVAQSPRYKIIEKRQSVAFWCNPISGHATLYWYQQILGQGPKLLIQFQNNGVVDDSQLPKDRFSAERLKGVDSTLKIQPAKLEDSAVYLCASSSRSLAGYEQYFGPGTRLTVT.

The J gene is TRBJ2-5, the V gene TRBV20-1; D unclear. CDR1 DFQATT and CDR2 SNEGSKA come from the germline V gene (reference sequence). The CDR3 contains 11 residues. Between the trimmed V and J ends, which lost 3 bases and 1 base, there was a span of 3 bases. The CDR3 loop is CSASTQETQYF. CDR3 sequence (DNA): TGCAGTGCTAGCACCCAAGAGACCCAGTACTTC.

The rearrangement uses TRBV28 and TRBJ1-1; D remains unclear. CDR1 and CDR2 (germline): MDHEN, SYDVKM. Trimming left V 3 bases short and J 1 base short, with 15 bases between. The CDR3 totals 16 residues. The CDR3 here is CASSFPRSLANTEAFF. CDR3 nucleotides: TGTGCCAGCAGTTTCCCCAGATCCCTAGCGAACACTGAAGCTTTCTTT.

The CDR3 region is CSAVIQGKLFF. CDR3 nucleotide sequence: TGCAGTGCGGTCATCCAGGGAAAACTGTTTTTT. The rearrangement uses TRBV20-1 and TRBJ1-4, with TRBD1 as a possible D gene (5 bases). CDR1 and CDR2 (germline): DFQATT, SNEGSKA (reference sequence). The CDR3 is 11 residues long. V was pared by 6 bases and J by 10 bases, with 12 bases between.

The J gene is TRBJ1-2, the V gene TRBV30, with 7 bases identical to TRBD1. Germline V gene lookup returns CDR1 GTSNPN and CDR2 SVGIG (reference sequence). Germline trimming cut 8 bases from V and 3 bases from J; bases unmatched to any gene: 9. The CDR3 contains 13 residues. This CDR3 is CAHTGRGDYGYTF. CDR3 coding DNA: TGTGCCCACACGGGCAGGGGGGACTATGGCTACACCTTC.

V is TRBV11-1 and J is TRBJ1-6; D possibly corresponds to TRBD1 (5 bases). V shed 5 bases and J shed 7 bases, with 12 bases lying between them. Germline V gene lookup returns CDR1 SGHAT and CDR2 FQDESV (reference sequence). The CDR3 loop spans 14 amino acids. The DNA for the CDR3 is TGTGCCAGCAGCCATTCGACAGAAAATTCACCCCTCCACTTT. Translation: CASSHSTENSPLHF.

Concerning this clone: Different DNA sequences within this sample yield the same CDR3. The chain is built from TRBV2 and TRBJ1-2; TRBD1 matches 8 bases. The CDR3 loop spans 15 amino acids. Germline CDR1 SNHLY, CDR2 FYNNEI. With V trimmed by 4 bases and J by 2 bases, 6 bases remained unmatched. DNA for the CDR3: TGTGCCAGCAGTGTAAGACAGGGGACGAACTATGGCTACACCTTC. Residues: CASSVRQGTNYGYTF.

The V call is TRBV10-3, the J call TRBJ2-5, with 10 bases lining up with TRBD1. J was trimmed by 1 base and V by 3 bases; bases with no gene match: 8. Germline lookup yields CDR1 ENHRY and CDR2 SYGVKD. The CDR3 has 17 amino acids. The CDR3 DNA follows: TGTGCCATCAGTGACGTTGGACAGGGGGGAGGCCAAGAGACCCAGTACTTC. Translating gives CAISDVGQGGGQETQYF.

This clone came up once. The rearrangement uses TRBV28 and TRBJ1-2; D is unclear. Germline CDR1 reads MDHEN; CDR2 reads SYDVKM. V was pared by 7 bases and J by 2 bases, with 17 bases between. This CDR3 is built from 15 residues. Here the CDR3 reads CASTHGRAGNYGYTF. In DNA, the CDR3 is TGTGCCAGCACTCACGGGAGGGCGGGGAACTATGGCTACACCTTC.

The J gene is TRBJ2-3, the V gene TRBV14; tentative D call: TRBD2 (6 bases). Germline V gene sequence: CDR1 SGHDN, CDR2 FVKESK. The CDR3 covers 16 residues. Trimming removed 1 base at V and 6 bases at J, with 17 bases between. The CDR3 region is CASSQVPPGGGDTQYF. The CDR3 bases are TGTGCCAGCAGCCAAGTACCCCCGGGCGGAGGGGATACGCAGTATTTT.

The chain carries TRBV28 and TRBJ1-2; tentative D call: TRBD1 (5 bases). V lost 8 bases, J lost 4 bases, and 20 bases lay in between. The CDR3 runs 15 residues. Germline assignment: CDR1 MDHEN and CDR2 SYDVKM. The CDR3 nucleotides are TGTGCCAGCGGGGGTGGGGATTTAGTTGCCTATGGCTACACCTTC. Amino acids: CASGGGDLVAYGYTF.

The chain recombines TRBV6-6 with TRBJ1-5; maybe TRBD1 (5 bases). Looked up from germline, CDR1 is MNHNY and CDR2 is SVGAGI (reference sequence). The V end was cut by 0 bases, the J end by 7 bases, with 10 bases between. The CDR3 extends over 14 amino acids. DNA of the CDR3: TGTGCCAGCAGTTACTCGGGGGGTTACCAGCCCCAGCATTTT. Its protein is CASSYSGGYQPQHF.

In its sample, this clone was seen a few times. The chain has TRBV3-1 (or the pseudogene TRBV3-2) and TRBJ2-7; D possibly corresponds to TRBD2 (6 bases). The CDR3 totals 16 residues. Trimming cost V 4 bases and J 3 bases, with 19 bases left between them. Looked up from germline, CDR1 is LGHDT and CDR2 is YNNKEL (reference sequence). The chain's CDR3 is CASSPLFRAGLYEQYF. As DNA, the CDR3 is TGTGCCAGCAGCCCCCTTTTTAGGGCGGGGCTCTACGAGCAGTACTTC.

This sequence joins TRBV28 and TRBJ2-4, with D tentatively TRBD1 or TRBD2 (5 bases each). Germline V gene lookup returns CDR1 MDHEN and CDR2 SYDVKM. The CDR3 loop spans 17 amino acids. V lost 3 bases and J 4 bases, leaving 19 bases between the germline ends. The CDR3 here is CASSLGVRDGVKNIQYF. The CDR3 DNA sequence: TGTGCCAGCAGTTTGGGTGTCCGGGACGGGGTTAAAAACATTCAGTACTTC.

The V gene is TRBV10-2, the J gene TRBJ1-1; tentative D call: TRBD1 (6 bases). CDR1 is WSHSY and CDR2 is SAAADI in the germline V gene. The CDR3 contains 9 residues. V shed 11 bases and J shed 14 bases, with 15 bases lying between them. This CDR3 reads CAGGQPTFF. CDR3 DNA sequence: TGCGCCGGCGGACAGCCTACCTTCTTT.

This sequence joins TRBV28 and TRBJ2-7, with TRBD1 matching 7 bases. CDR1 and CDR2 from the germline V gene are MDHEN and SYDVKM. V was clipped by 5 bases and J by 1 base; unmatched bases: 5. There are 14 residues in the CDR3. CDR3 loop: CASSPPTGSYEQYF. The CDR3 coding sequence is TGTGCCAGCAGTCCCCCGACAGGGTCCTACGAGCAGTACTTC.

This sequence joins TRBV29-1 and TRBJ2-2, with D possibly being TRBD2 (6 bases). CDR3 length: 13 amino acids. The ends were cut back, 4 bases at V and 6 bases at J, with 12 bases in the middle. The germline V gene has CDR1 SQVTM and CDR2 ANQGSEA. The CDR3 loop is CSVVGGAAGELFF. CDR3 sequence (DNA): TGCAGCGTTGTTGGAGGGGCGGCCGGGGAGCTGTTTTTT.

The V gene is TRBV7-2, the J gene TRBJ2-7; 9 nucleotides match TRBD1. With 4 bases clipped from V and 4 bases from J, the junction kept 5 bases outside the gene matches. Germline CDR1 SGHTA, CDR2 FQGNSA. CDR3 length: 14 residues. The CDR3 spells CASSWDREGYEQYF. The CDR3 nucleotides are TGTGCCAGCAGCTGGGACAGGGAAGGGTACGAGCAGTACTTC. The variable domain in full, with the rest retrieved from reference TRBV7-2 and TRBJ2-7, is GAGVSQSPSNKVTEKGKDVELRCDPISGHTALYWYRQSLGQGLEFLIYFQGNSAPDKSGLPSDRFSAERTGGSVSTLTIQRTQQEDSAVYLCASSWDREGYEQYFGPGTRLTVT.